Sequencing of this TCR beta chain was carried out in a study of Ad26.COV2.S vaccination and SARS-CoV-2 variants. Looking at the study overall: Of the COV1001 trial arms, the Ad26.COV2.S arm included the donor.

With respect to this clone: Its cognate antigen is unknown.

Regarding treatment: 15 to 20 received Ad26.COV2.S at low or high dose, single or two shots; 5 received placebo; per-sample allocation not given. Repertoires come from day 63 after the first vaccine or placebo injection. Whoever gave the sample was an adult aged 18-55 years in Boston. This table comes from immunoSEQ multiplex PCR, and its TCRdb copy is limited to in-frame clones, with some not included. The sample includes a few hundred thousand clones, almost 90% of them seen just once. Broader study findings: Similar non-spike TCR breadth was seen in vaccine and placebo recipients. Ad26.COV2.S recipients had broader spike-specific TCRs (P = 0.0014).

The specimen comprised peripheral blood, sampled in a trial of Ad26.COV2.S vaccine versus placebo. The sequence derives from a person aged 18 to 59 who received the Ad26.COV2.S COVID-19 vaccine or a placebo.

The CDR3 DNA is TGTGCCAGCAGTTCCCCTGCCGCTAGCGGGGGCCCCTACAATGAGCAGTTCTTC. This translates into CASSSPAASGGPYNEQFF. The rearrangement links TRBV2 to TRBJ2-1; TRBD2 matches 10 bases. The ends lost 5 bases at V and 2 bases at J; junction bases unmatched: 12. Germline-derived CDR1 and CDR2 are SNHLY and FYNNEI. CDR3 length: 18 amino acids.